These T cell receptor beta chains were read from a single sample in a study of blood T cell repertoires in COVID-19. Some clones are missing from TCRdb's copy, which holds only in-frame ones; the method was immunoSEQ multiplex PCR. The sample records 45,000 or so clones, around nine tenths being singletons. The sequenced material came from peripheral blood. These receptors came from a man in his forties with COVID-19, enrolled during active disease. Both conserved end residues are part of each CDR3. The order of the fields is D gene, clone size, V gene, J gene, CDR3 DNA, CDR3 protein. D genes are given only for firm matches. Clone size is shown for a subset of rows, as once, few, many or a class of expanded clone.

NA	NA	TRBV5-1	TRBJ2-5	TGCGCCAGCAGCTTGGGTCAGGGTCTTTTTGAGACCCAGTACTTC	CASSLGQGLFETQYF
NA	NA	TRBV7-8	TRBJ1-3	TGTGCCAGCAGCTCTTCCGGGGGGGGGACCTCTGGAAACACCATATATTTT	CASSSSGGGTSGNTIYF
TRBD1	NA	TRBV5-1	TRBJ2-1	TGCGCCAGCAGCTTGGGCGGCAGGGGGAGCTCCTACAATGAGCAGTTCTTC	CASSLGGRGSSYNEQFF
TRBD2	NA	TRBV6-1	TRBJ2-2	TGTGCCAGCAGTGAAGTCGGGGGGTGGGACACCGGGGAGCTGTTTTTT	CASSEVGGWDTGELFF
NA	NA	TRBV5-4	TRBJ2-7	TGTGCCAGCAGCTTGTCGGGAGTCCCATCCGAGCAGTACTTC	CASSLSGVPSEQYF
TRBD2	once	TRBV28	TRBJ2-7	TGTGCCAGCAGTTTTGGGCGGGGGGGCTACGAGCAGTACTTC	CASSFGRGGYEQYF
NA	once	TRBV29-1	TRBJ2-3	TGCAGCGTCTCCGGGGCAGATACGCAGTATTTT	CSVSGADTQYF
TRBD1	once	TRBV5-1	TRBJ1-1	TGCGCCAGCAGCTCCTGGACAGGGGCCATGAACACTGAAGCTTTCTTT	CASSSWTGAMNTEAFF
NA	NA	TRBV10-2	TRBJ1-4	TGCGCCAGCAGTGAGTCTAGCCGGGAGGGGATGCGGGAAGAAAAACTGTTTTTT	CASSESSREGMREEKLFF
TRBD1	NA	TRBV5-5	TRBJ1-6	TGTGCCAGCAGCCGATACGGGACAGGAGATTCACCCCTCCACTTT	CASSRYGTGDSPLHF
NA	NA	TRBV19	TRBJ1-5	TGTGCCAGTAACTACCAGGGGAGCAATCAGCCCCAGCATTTT	CASNYQGSNQPQHF
TRBD1	NA	TRBV7-9	TRBJ1-2	TGTGCCAGCAGCCGGGACAGTTCAGAAGGGGGCTACACCTTC	CASSRDSSEGGYTF
NA	NA	TRBV6-1	TRBJ2-5	TGTGCCAGCAGTGAACCCCAGGGTTGGTTGGAGACCCAGTACTTC	CASSEPQGWLETQYF
TRBD2	few	TRBV4-1	TRBJ2-1	TGCGCCAGCAGCCAAGGACTAGCGGGAAATTACAATGAGCAGTTCTTC	CASSQGLAGNYNEQFF